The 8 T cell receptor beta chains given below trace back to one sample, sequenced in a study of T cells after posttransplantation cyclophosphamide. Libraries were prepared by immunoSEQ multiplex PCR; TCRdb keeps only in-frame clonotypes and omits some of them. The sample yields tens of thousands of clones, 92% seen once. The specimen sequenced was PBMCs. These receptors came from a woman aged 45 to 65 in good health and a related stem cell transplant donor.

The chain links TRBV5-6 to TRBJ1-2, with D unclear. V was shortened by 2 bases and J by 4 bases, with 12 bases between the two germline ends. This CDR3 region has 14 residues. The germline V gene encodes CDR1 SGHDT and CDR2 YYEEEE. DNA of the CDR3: TGTGCCAGCAGCTTTCGGGGTGGTGGCTATGGCTACACCTTC. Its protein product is CASSFRGGGYGYTF. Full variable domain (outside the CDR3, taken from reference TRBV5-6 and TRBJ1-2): DAGVTQSPTHLIKTRGQQVTLRCSPKSGHDTVSWYQQALGQGPQFIFQYYEEEERQRGNFPDRFSGHQFPNYSSELNVNALLLGDSALYLCASSFRGGGYGYTFGSGTRLTVV.

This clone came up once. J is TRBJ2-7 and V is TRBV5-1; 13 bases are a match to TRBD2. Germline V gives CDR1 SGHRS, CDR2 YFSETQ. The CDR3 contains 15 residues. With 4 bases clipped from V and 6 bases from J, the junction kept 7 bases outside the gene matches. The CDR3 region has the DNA TGCGCCAGCAGCGGAGGACTAGCGGGAGTAGGCGAGCAGTACTTC. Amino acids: CASSGGLAGVGEQYF.

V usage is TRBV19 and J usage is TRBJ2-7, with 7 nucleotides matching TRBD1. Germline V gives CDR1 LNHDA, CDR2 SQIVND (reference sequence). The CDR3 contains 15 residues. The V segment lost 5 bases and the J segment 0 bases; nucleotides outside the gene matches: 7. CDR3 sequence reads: CASSSPGTVSYEQYF. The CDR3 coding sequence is TGTGCCAGTAGTTCCCCCGGGACAGTCTCCTACGAGCAGTACTTC.

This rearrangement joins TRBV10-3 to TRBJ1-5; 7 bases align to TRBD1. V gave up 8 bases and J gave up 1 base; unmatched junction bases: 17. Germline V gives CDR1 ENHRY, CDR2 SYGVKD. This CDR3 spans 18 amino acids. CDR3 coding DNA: TGTGCCATCGCGCAGGGGGACAAGGGGATGAGAAGCAATCAGCCCCAGCATTTT. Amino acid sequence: CAIAQGDKGMRSNQPQHF.

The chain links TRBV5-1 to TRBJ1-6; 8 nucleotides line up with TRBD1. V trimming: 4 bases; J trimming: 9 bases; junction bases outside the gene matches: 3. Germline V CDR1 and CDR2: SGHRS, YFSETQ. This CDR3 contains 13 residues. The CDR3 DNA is TGCGCCAGCAGCCCAGGGGGCATTTCACCCCTCCACTTT. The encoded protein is CASSPGGISPLHF.

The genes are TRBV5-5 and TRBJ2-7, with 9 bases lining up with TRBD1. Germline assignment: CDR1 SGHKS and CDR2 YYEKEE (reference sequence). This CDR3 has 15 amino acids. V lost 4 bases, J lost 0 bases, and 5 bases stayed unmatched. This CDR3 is CASSVGQGDSYEQYF. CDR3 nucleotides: TGTGCCAGCAGCGTGGGACAGGGCGACTCCTACGAGCAGTACTTC.

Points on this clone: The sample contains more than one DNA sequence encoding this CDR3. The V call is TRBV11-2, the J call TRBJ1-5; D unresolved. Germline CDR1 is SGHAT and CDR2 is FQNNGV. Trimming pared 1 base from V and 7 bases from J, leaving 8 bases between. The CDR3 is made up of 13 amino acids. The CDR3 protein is CASSLGGGQPQHF. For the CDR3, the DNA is TGTGCCAGCAGCTTAGGGGGAGGCCAGCCCCAGCATTTT. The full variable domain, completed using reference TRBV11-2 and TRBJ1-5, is EAGVAQSPRYKIIEKRQSVAFWCNPISGHATLYWYQQILGQGPKLLIQFQNNGVVDDSQLPKDRFSAERLKGVDSTLKIQPAKLEDSAVYLCASSLGGGQPQHFGDGTRLSIL.

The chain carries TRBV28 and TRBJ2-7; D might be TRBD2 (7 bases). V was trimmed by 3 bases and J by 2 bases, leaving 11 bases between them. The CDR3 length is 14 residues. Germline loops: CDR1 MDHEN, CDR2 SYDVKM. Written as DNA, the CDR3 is TGTGCCAGCAGTTTCGGGGGGCTAACCTACGAGCAGTACTTC. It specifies CASSFGGLTYEQYF.